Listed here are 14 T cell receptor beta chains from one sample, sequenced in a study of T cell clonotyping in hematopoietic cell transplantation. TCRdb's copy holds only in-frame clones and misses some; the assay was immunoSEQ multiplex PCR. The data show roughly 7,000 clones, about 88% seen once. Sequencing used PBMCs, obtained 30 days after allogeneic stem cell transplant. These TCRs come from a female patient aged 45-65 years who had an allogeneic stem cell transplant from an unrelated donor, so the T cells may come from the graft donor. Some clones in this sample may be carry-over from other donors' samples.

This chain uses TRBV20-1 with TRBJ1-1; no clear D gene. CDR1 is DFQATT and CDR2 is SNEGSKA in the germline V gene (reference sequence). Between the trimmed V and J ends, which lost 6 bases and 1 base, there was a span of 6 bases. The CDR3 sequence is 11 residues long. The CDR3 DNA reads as TGCAGTGCCCTACGGAACACTGAAGCTTTCTTT. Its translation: CSALRNTEAFF.

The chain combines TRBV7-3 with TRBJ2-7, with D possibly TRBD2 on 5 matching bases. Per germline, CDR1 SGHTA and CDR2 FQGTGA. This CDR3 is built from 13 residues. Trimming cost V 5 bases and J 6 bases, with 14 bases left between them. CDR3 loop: CASSPAVHGEQYF. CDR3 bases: TGTGCCAGCAGCCCAGCGGTCCACGGCGAGCAGTACTTC.

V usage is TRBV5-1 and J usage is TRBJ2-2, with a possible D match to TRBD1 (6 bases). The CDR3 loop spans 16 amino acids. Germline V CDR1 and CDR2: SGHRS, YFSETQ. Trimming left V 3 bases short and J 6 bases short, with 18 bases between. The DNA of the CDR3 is TGCGCCAGCAGCTCCGGCGGTTCCAGGGGAGCCGGGGAGCTGTTTTTT. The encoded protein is CASSSGGSRGAGELFF.

CDR3 sequence: CASCRGQRGYTF. CDR3 bases: TGTGCCAGCTGCAGGGGGCAGAGGGGCTACACCTTC. The rearrangement uses TRBV6-7 and TRBJ1-2, with 8 bases fitting TRBD1. TRBV6-7 counts as an open reading frame of uncertain function. This CDR3 spans 12 amino acids. The J segment lost 8 bases and the V segment lost 8 bases, leaving 7 bases of the junction unmatched.

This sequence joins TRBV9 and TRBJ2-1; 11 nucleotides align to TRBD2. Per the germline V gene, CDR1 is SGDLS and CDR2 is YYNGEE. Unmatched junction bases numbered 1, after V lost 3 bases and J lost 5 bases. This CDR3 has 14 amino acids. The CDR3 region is CASSGLAGNNEQFF. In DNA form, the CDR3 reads TGTGCCAGCAGCGGACTAGCGGGAAACAATGAGCAGTTCTTC.

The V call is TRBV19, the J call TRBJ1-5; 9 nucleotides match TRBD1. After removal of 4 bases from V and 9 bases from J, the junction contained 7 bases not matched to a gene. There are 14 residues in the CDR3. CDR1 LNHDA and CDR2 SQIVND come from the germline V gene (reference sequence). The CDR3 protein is CASSRDRESWPQHF. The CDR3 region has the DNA TGTGCCAGTAGTAGGGACAGGGAAAGTTGGCCCCAGCATTTT.

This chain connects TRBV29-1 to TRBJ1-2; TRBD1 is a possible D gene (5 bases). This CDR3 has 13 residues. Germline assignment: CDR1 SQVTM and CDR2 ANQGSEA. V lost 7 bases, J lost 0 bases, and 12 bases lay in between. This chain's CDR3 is CSGGERTNYGYTF. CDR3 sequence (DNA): TGCAGCGGGGGCGAACGGACTAACTATGGCTACACCTTC.

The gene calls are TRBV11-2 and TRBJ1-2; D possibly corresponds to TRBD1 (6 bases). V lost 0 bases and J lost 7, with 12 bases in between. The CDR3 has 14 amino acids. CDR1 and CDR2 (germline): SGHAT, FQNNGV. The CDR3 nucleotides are TGTGCCAGCAGCTTAGATGGGTCCAGGGGTGGCTACACCTTC. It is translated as CASSLDGSRGGYTF.

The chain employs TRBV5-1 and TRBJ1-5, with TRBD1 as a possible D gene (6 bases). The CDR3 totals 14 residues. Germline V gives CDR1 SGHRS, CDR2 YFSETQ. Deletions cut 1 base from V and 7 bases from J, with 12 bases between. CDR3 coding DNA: TGCGCCAGCAGCTTGAAGGGGGTAGGCCAGCCCCAGCATTTT. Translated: CASSLKGVGQPQHF.

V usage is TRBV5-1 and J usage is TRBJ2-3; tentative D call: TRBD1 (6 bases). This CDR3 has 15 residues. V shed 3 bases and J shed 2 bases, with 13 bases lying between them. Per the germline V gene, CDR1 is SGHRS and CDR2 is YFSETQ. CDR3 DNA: TGCGCCAGCAGCTACGACAGGACCAACACAGATACGCAGTATTTT. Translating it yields CASSYDRTNTDTQYF.

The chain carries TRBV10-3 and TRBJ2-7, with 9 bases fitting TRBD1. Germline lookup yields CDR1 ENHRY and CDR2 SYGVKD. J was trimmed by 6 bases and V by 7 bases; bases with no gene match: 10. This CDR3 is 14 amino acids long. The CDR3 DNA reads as TGTGCCATCAATTCGGACAGGGGACTTCGCGAGCAGTACTTC. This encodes CAINSDRGLREQYF.

The CDR3 is CASSRQGGYEQYF. CDR3 nucleotides: TGTGCCAGCAGTCGACAGGGGGGCTACGAGCAGTACTTC. This chain uses TRBV5-5 with TRBJ2-7; 9 positions agree with TRBD1. The CDR3 covers 13 residues. Germline V gene lookup returns CDR1 SGHKS and CDR2 YYEKEE (reference sequence). V was clipped by 5 bases and J by 3 bases; unmatched bases: 3.

The CDR3 loop reads CASKKLRDIGEETQYF. For the CDR3, the DNA is TGTGCCAGCAAAAAGCTCCGGGACATAGGGGAAGAGACCCAGTACTTC. The chain couples TRBV27 to TRBJ2-5, with a possible D match to TRBD1 (6 bases). From germline, CDR1 is MNHEY and CDR2 SMNVEV (reference sequence). The CDR3 runs to 16 residues. The germline V and J ends were trimmed by 7 bases and 3 bases, with 21 bases remaining between them.

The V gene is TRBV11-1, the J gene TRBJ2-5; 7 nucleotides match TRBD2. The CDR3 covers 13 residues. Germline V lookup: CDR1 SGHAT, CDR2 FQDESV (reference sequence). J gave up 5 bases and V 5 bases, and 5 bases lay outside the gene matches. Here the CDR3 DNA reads TGTGCCAGCAGCCCTGGGGGGGTCGAGACCCAGTACTTC. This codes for CASSPGGVETQYF.